This T cell receptor (beta chain) was recorded in a study of cytomegalovirus exposure and HLA in healthy donors. The PCR employed 60 Vbeta primers together with 13 Jbeta primers. Assay: immunoSEQ multiplex PCR; the TCRdb copy retains only in-frame clones and omits some. This sample has fewer than 300,000 clones, with 70% to 90% found just once. The trim removed 3 bases at V and 0 bases at J, leaving 9 bases unmatched. Germline assignment: CDR1 SGHNT and CDR2 YENEEA. The CDR3 sequence is 18 residues long. Study-level results: In a later analysis, TCR association rates varied by HLA locus: DRB1 most, HLA-C fewest. CMV serostatus was the only immune exposure information that was available. As a later analysis showed, a missense DCLRE1C variant was linked to trimming of TCR beta V- and J-genes.

Although they were nominally healthy when sampled, donors likely had unrecorded immune exposures. To note about this clone: Its antigen remains unidentified.

The specimen was PBMCs. This receptor was identified in a man between 40 and 49 years old in good health and CMV-seropositive. V usage is TRBV11-3 and J usage is TRBJ2-1; 9 bases map to TRBD1. CDR3 DNA sequence: TGTGCCAGCAGCTTCGGACAGGGGCCGCCAAGCTCCTACAATGAGCAGTTCTTC. It yields the protein CASSFGQGPPSSYNEQFF.